This T cell receptor beta chain was captured by sequencing in a study of blood T cells in healthy people across ages. Study details: Template switching captured about one barcoded beta molecule per two T cells.

Overall study results and limits: Possibly, changes in expanded clonotypes were confounded because donor CMV status was unknown.

Peripheral blood, about 10 milliliters per donor, was collected. CDR3 size: 16 residues. V was pared by 5 bases and J by 4 bases, with 11 bases of the junction left unmatched. The germline V gene encodes CDR1 SGDLS and CDR2 YYNGEE. This clonotype was seen more than once but under ten times. The antigen is not known. The use of a sample-barcoded 5' primer and a J-beta primer mix characterized a second PCR of roughly 7 to 11 cycles. Each cDNA molecule, via a template-switch adaptor with 12 random nucleotides, was tagged. TCRdb recomputed calls from the 5' RACE reads with MiXCR, one row per CDR3 protein. The sample carries about 1.5 million distinct CDR3 sequences, 35% to 45% recorded once.

Sequencing was carried out using blood. The genes are TRBV9 and TRBJ2-1; 8 nucleotides agree with TRBD2. The receptor's source is a woman under 30 in good health. CDR3 amino acids: CASSQAGAGPYNEQFF. Here the CDR3 DNA reads TGTGCCAGCAGTCAAGCGGGAGCGGGCCCTTACAATGAGCAGTTCTTC. Drawing the rest from reference TRBV9 and TRBJ2-1, the complete variable domain is DSGVTQTPKHLITATGQRVTLRCSPRSGDLSVYWYQQSLDQGLQFLIQYYNGEERAKGNILERFSAQQFPDLHSELNLSSLELGDSALYFCASSQAGAGPYNEQFFGPGTRLTVL.